One and the same sample provided the 31 T cell receptor beta chains below, sequenced in a study of blood T cell repertoires in COVID-19. Repertoires were generated with immunoSEQ multiplex PCR, while TCRdb's copy carries only in-frame clones and drops some. Among around 250,000 clones listed, roughly 85% were seen once. Sequencing input: PBMCs or T cells enriched from blood (not recorded which). The receptors stem from a woman between 50 and 59 years old with acute COVID-19.

The chain couples TRBV5-1 to TRBJ2-7, with D possibly matching TRBD2 (7 bases). Germline CDR1 and CDR2: SGHRS and YFSETQ. V lost 6 bases, J lost 7 bases, and 20 bases lay in between. The CDR3 totals 14 residues. In DNA, the CDR3 is TGCGCCAGCACCCGGGAGGCAGGGGTTGGGGAGCAGTACTTC. Translating it yields CASTREAGVGEQYF.

This rearrangement joins TRBV4-3 to TRBJ1-5; D is ambiguous. The V end was cut by 0 bases, the J end by 4 bases, with 10 bases between. The germline gives CDR1 LGHNA, CDR2 YSLEER. The CDR3 loop spans 15 amino acids. CDR3 loop: CASSQDWARNQPQHF. CDR3 bases: TGCGCCAGCAGCCAAGATTGGGCACGGAATCAGCCCCAGCATTTT.

The J gene is TRBJ1-2, the V gene TRBV29-1; TRBD1 agrees at 9 bases. Germline CDR1 reads SQVTM; CDR2 reads ANQGSEA. CDR3 size: 14 residues. J gave up 7 bases and V 6 bases, and 12 bases lay outside the gene matches. CDR3 sequence: CSVHERTGAFGYTF. CDR3 bases: TGCAGCGTCCACGAGCGGACAGGGGCCTTTGGCTACACCTTC.

The rearrangement joins TRBV6-5 to TRBJ1-2, with TRBD1 as a possible D gene (5 bases). This CDR3 has 14 residues. Germline-derived CDR1 and CDR2 are MNHEY and SVGAGI. V was trimmed by 0 bases and J by 8 bases, leaving 13 bases between them. The CDR3 protein is CASSYSPGPWGYTF. For the CDR3, the DNA is TGTGCCAGCAGTTACTCACCAGGGCCTTGGGGCTACACCTTC.

V gene TRBV11-2 combines with J gene TRBJ2-1; 8 positions agree with TRBD2. There are 15 residues in the CDR3. The V segment lost 5 bases and the J segment 3 bases; nucleotides outside the gene matches: 6. Germline lookup yields CDR1 SGHAT and CDR2 FQNNGV. The DNA of the CDR3 is TGTGCCAGCAGCCTACCGGGGGGGGGCTACAATGAGCAGTTCTTC. It translates to CASSLPGGGYNEQFF.

The rearrangement uses TRBV6-2 or TRBV6-3 and TRBJ2-3, with 9 bases matching TRBD2. Trimming cost V 3 bases and J 0 bases; bases outside gene matches: 10. The CDR3 sequence is 18 residues long. CDR1 is MNHEY, CDR2 SVGEGT, per germline. CDR3 nucleotide sequence: TGTGCCAGCAGTTATAACAGGCTAGCGGGGTTTAGCACAGATACGCAGTATTTT. Translation: CASSYNRLAGFSTDTQYF.

This clone was found once. V is TRBV12-3 or TRBV12-4 and J is TRBJ1-2, with D maybe TRBD1 (5 bases). V lost 6 bases and J 11 bases, leaving 16 bases between the germline ends. CDR3 size: 12 residues. CDR3: CASRQGLAWYTF. The CDR3 nucleotides are TGTGCCAGCAGGCAGGGCTTGGCGTGGTACACCTTC.

V and J are TRBV19 and TRBJ1-5, with TRBD1 matching over 10 bases. CDR3 length equals 14 residues. Germline CDR1 and CDR2: LNHDA and SQIVND (reference sequence). The V segment lost 6 bases and the J segment 4 bases; nucleotides outside the gene matches: 3. The CDR3 protein is CASSWTGGNQPQHF. CDR3 DNA: TGTGCCAGTAGCTGGACAGGGGGTAATCAGCCCCAGCATTTT. Using reference TRBV19 and TRBJ1-5 for the parts outside the CDR3, the full variable domain is DGGITQSPKYLFRKEGQNVTLSCEQNLNHDAMYWYRQDPGQGLRLIYYSQIVNDFQKGDIAEGYSVSREKKESFPLTVTSAQKNPTAFYLCASSWTGGNQPQHFGDGTRLSIL.

The chain couples TRBV7-9 to TRBJ1-4, with D hard to call. V dropped 6 bases and J dropped 6 bases, with 14 bases sitting between them. The CDR3 loop spans 14 amino acids. Germline CDR1 is SEHNR and CDR2 is FQNEAQ (reference sequence). Written as DNA, the CDR3 is TGTGCCAGCAGTACTAGCGCTGGCCATGAAAAACTGTTTTTT. Amino acid sequence: CASSTSAGHEKLFF.

CDR3 nucleotide sequence: TGTGCCAGCAGCTCCGGGACTAACACAGATACGCAGTATTTT. Residues: CASSSGTNTDTQYF. The genes are TRBV11-2 and TRBJ2-3, with TRBD2 matching over 7 bases. V lost 4 bases, J lost 2 bases, and 3 bases stayed unmatched. This CDR3 has 14 residues. From germline, CDR1 is SGHAT and CDR2 FQNNGV.

J is TRBJ1-4 and V is TRBV19; 9 nucleotides match TRBD1. From germline, CDR1 is LNHDA and CDR2 SQIVND (reference sequence). The V and J ends lost 5 bases and 8 bases, in that order; junction bases with no gene match: 9. The length of the CDR3 is 15 residues. CDR3 nucleotides: TGTGCCAGTAGTGTACAGGGGGCGTCCGTGGAAAAACTGTTTTTT. Its protein product is CASSVQGASVEKLFF.

CDR3 in DNA: TGTGCCAGTAGTATAACAGGGGTAAGGACTGAAGCTTTCTTT. The encoded protein is CASSITGVRTEAFF. V usage is TRBV19 and J usage is TRBJ1-1, with 7 positions matching TRBD1. This CDR3 region has 14 residues. In germline, CDR1 is LNHDA, CDR2 SQIVND (reference sequence). J lost 5 bases, V lost 2 bases, and 5 bases had no gene match.

The chain carries TRBV3-1 (or the pseudogene TRBV3-2) and TRBJ2-1; 9 bases match TRBD2. CDR3 length: 16 amino acids. Losses at the gene ends were 0 bases for V and 9 bases for J; bases not matched to a gene: 9. Germline CDR1 and CDR2: LGHDT and YNNKEL (reference sequence). The CDR3 loop is CASSQDQTSGLIEQFF. The CDR3 DNA sequence: TGTGCCAGCAGCCAAGATCAAACTAGCGGGCTTATTGAGCAGTTCTTC.

The J gene is TRBJ2-1, the V gene TRBV5-4, with D tentatively TRBD1 (6 bases). The length of the CDR3 is 14 residues. Germline lookup yields CDR1 SGHNT and CDR2 YYREEE (reference sequence). V lost 4 bases to trimming and J lost 4 bases, with 12 bases between them. In DNA form, the CDR3 reads TGTGCCAGCAGCGGCCGGGACAAGTACAATGAGCAGTTCTTC. Amino acid sequence: CASSGRDKYNEQFF. Combining the CDR3 with reference TRBV5-4 and TRBJ2-1 gives the whole variable domain ETGVTQSPTHLIKTRGQQVTLRCSSQSGHNTVSWYQQALGQGPQFIFQYYREEENGRGNFPPRFSGLQFPNYSSELNVNALELDDSALYLCASSGRDKYNEQFFGPGTRLTVL.

The chain recombines TRBV29-1 with TRBJ2-3; 9 bases are a match to TRBD1. V was pared by 6 bases and J by 0 bases, with 4 bases of the junction left unmatched. CDR3 size: 14 residues. Germline values: CDR1 SQVTM, CDR2 ANQGSEA. The chain's CDR3 is CSVVQGASTDTQYF. The CDR3 DNA reads as TGCAGCGTCGTACAGGGGGCGAGCACAGATACGCAGTATTTT.

The chain links TRBV18 to TRBJ2-3, with D possibly matching TRBD1 (5 bases). Germline CDR1 KGHSH, CDR2 LQKENI. The CDR3 has 16 amino acids. V was shortened by 3 bases and J by 2 bases, with 15 bases between the two germline ends. CDR3 loop: CASSPSDSRPTDTQYF. The CDR3 DNA reads as TGTGCCAGCTCACCGAGCGACAGCAGACCCACAGATACGCAGTATTTT.

The chain is built from TRBV9 and TRBJ2-1, with 8 bases fitting TRBD1. Trimming took 3 bases from V and 4 from J; bases not matched to a gene: 9. CDR3 length: 16 amino acids. Germline CDR1 and CDR2: SGDLS and YYNGEE. In DNA, the CDR3 is TGTGCCAGCAGCGAGGGTGGACAGGGTCCTTACAATGAGCAGTTCTTC. Translated, it gives CASSEGGQGPYNEQFF.

This chain uses TRBV28 with TRBJ2-1; perhaps TRBD2 as D (5 bases). The CDR3 spans 15 residues. Trimming took off 7 bases at V and 7 bases at J, with 20 bases between the two ends. Germline V lookup: CDR1 MDHEN, CDR2 SYDVKM. The CDR3 DNA sequence: TGTGCCAGCATCCCCCCGAGGGCCCCGGAGAATGAGCAGTTCTTC. Protein: CASIPPRAPENEQFF.

The chain combines TRBV7-2 with TRBJ1-4; the D is unclear. This CDR3 has 16 amino acids. Germline values: CDR1 SGHTA, CDR2 FQGNSA. The V end was cut by 0 bases, the J end by 5 bases, with 13 bases between. In nucleotides, the CDR3 is TGTGCCAGCAGCTTAGCGGTCAGGTCAGACAATGAAAAACTGTTTTTT. Amino acid sequence: CASSLAVRSDNEKLFF.

This CDR3 is CASSEWAGGNYGYTF. For the CDR3, the DNA is TGTGCCAGCAGTGAATGGGCAGGGGGCAACTATGGCTACACCTTC. The V call is TRBV2, the J call TRBJ1-2; 8 nucleotides match TRBD1. The J segment lost 2 bases and the V segment lost 2 bases, leaving 4 bases of the junction unmatched. CDR3 length equals 15 residues. Germline V CDR1 and CDR2: SNHLY, FYNNEI. The whole variable domain, remainder taken from reference TRBV2 and TRBJ1-2, is EPEVTQTPSHQVTQMGQEVILRCVPISNHLYFYWYRQILGQKVEFLVSFYNNEISEKSEIFDDQFSVERPDGSNFTLKIRSTKLEDSAMYFCASSEWAGGNYGYTFGSGTRLTVV.

This sequence joins TRBV12-3 or TRBV12-4 and TRBJ1-1; 8 positions match TRBD1. V shed 7 bases and J 7 bases; nucleotides not matched to a gene: 8. This CDR3 has 13 amino acids. CDR3 bases: TGTGCCAGCATTAACAGGGGGTATGGTGAAGCTTTCTTT. This gives the protein CASINRGYGEAFF.

The chain employs TRBV7-2 and TRBJ2-5; D is possibly TRBD2 (7 bases). V lost 1 base and J lost 5, with 17 bases in between. Germline V gives CDR1 SGHTA, CDR2 FQGNSA. The CDR3 length is 16 residues. The CDR3 DNA reads as TGTGCCAGCAGCTTAGTGGGGGGGCCGTTGGCGGAGACCCAGTACTTC. It yields the protein CASSLVGGPLAETQYF. Full variable domain (missing parts from reference TRBV7-2 and TRBJ2-5): GAGVSQSPSNKVTEKGKDVELRCDPISGHTALYWYRQSLGQGLEFLIYFQGNSAPDKSGLPSDRFSAERTGGSVSTLTIQRTQQEDSAVYLCASSLVGGPLAETQYFGPGTRLLVL.

The chain has TRBV7-2 and TRBJ1-2; 12 bases map to TRBD1. V lost 3 bases, J lost 4 bases, and 6 bases stayed unmatched. The V gene's germline CDR1 is SGHTA and CDR2 FQGNSA. This CDR3 is 16 amino acids long. Written as DNA, the CDR3 is TGTGCCAGCAGCTTCGCCGGGACAGGGGGCATCTATGGCTACACCTTC. Translating it yields CASSFAGTGGIYGYTF.

The chain carries TRBV5-8 and TRBJ2-2, with D perhaps matching TRBD2 (5 bases). CDR3 size: 16 residues. The germline V gene has CDR1 SGHTS and CDR2 YDEGEE. Deletions cut 5 bases from V and 4 bases from J, with 18 bases between. The DNA of the CDR3 is TGTGCCAGCAGAACCCCGGAGGCCCGGGCCACCGGGGAGCTGTTTTTT. Its protein is CASRTPEARATGELFF. The whole variable domain, filled in from reference TRBV5-8 and TRBJ2-2, reads EAGVTQSPTHLIKTRGQQATLRCSPISGHTSVYWYQQALGLGLQFLLWYDEGEERNRGNFPPRFSGRQFPNYSSELNVNALELEDSALYLCASRTPEARATGELFFGEGSRLTVL.

The chain employs TRBV5-1 and TRBJ2-5, with a tentative D call TRBD1 (7 bases). Trimming removed 4 bases at V and 2 bases at J, with 18 bases between. Germline V CDR1 and CDR2: SGHRS, YFSETQ. The CDR3 extends over 16 amino acids. CDR3 sequence reads: CASSLSMTGTQETQYF. DNA of the CDR3: TGCGCCAGCAGCCTGTCAATGACAGGGACTCAAGAGACCCAGTACTTC.

This clone is a singleton in its sample. The rearrangement uses TRBV5-4 and TRBJ1-4, with TRBD1 matching 7 bases. Germline loops: CDR1 SGHNT, CDR2 YYREEE (reference sequence). V dropped 0 bases and J dropped 6; count of bases not matched to a gene: 8. This CDR3 has 16 residues. CDR3 coding DNA: TGTGCCAGCAGCTTGGGCGCTAGGGGGCTTGATGAAAAACTGTTTTTT. This gives the protein CASSLGARGLDEKLFF. The full variable domain, rest sourced from reference TRBV5-4 and TRBJ1-4, is ETGVTQSPTHLIKTRGQQVTLRCSSQSGHNTVSWYQQALGQGPQFIFQYYREEENGRGNFPPRFSGLQFPNYSSELNVNALELDDSALYLCASSLGARGLDEKLFFGSGTQLSVL.

J is TRBJ2-3 and V is TRBV5-1; 7 bases line up with TRBD1. CDR1 is SGHRS and CDR2 is YFSETQ in the germline V gene. Trimming removed 8 bases from V and 4 bases from J; junction bases left unmatched: 13. This CDR3 comprises 15 residues. CDR3 sequence reads: CASFRGQGISDTQYF. The CDR3, as DNA: TGCGCCAGTTTTAGGGGGCAGGGGATATCAGATACGCAGTATTTT.

The chain combines TRBV9 with TRBJ1-2; 7 bases align to TRBD1. The J segment lost 7 bases and the V segment lost 1 base, leaving 10 bases of the junction unmatched. CDR3 length: 15 residues. Germline V lookup: CDR1 SGDLS, CDR2 YYNGEE. The CDR3 protein is CASSVRRDRASGYTF. As DNA, the CDR3 is TGTGCCAGCAGCGTAAGGCGAGACAGGGCTTCTGGCTACACCTTC. Combining the CDR3 with reference TRBV9 and TRBJ1-2 gives the whole variable domain DSGVTQTPKHLITATGQRVTLRCSPRSGDLSVYWYQQSLDQGLQFLIQYYNGEERAKGNILERFSAQQFPDLHSELNLSSLELGDSALYFCASSVRRDRASGYTFGSGTRLTVV.

The gene calls are TRBV5-4 and TRBJ1-6, with D unresolved. The germline V gene encodes CDR1 SGHNT and CDR2 YYREEE (reference sequence). Between the trimmed V and J ends, which lost 0 bases and 7 bases, there was a span of 11 bases. The CDR3 loop spans 15 amino acids. CDR3 in amino acids: CASSLVGRRNSPLHF. Written as DNA, the CDR3 is TGTGCCAGCAGCTTGGTCGGGAGGCGGAATTCACCCCTCCACTTT.

The chain is built from TRBV4-3 and TRBJ1-5; 7 bases align to TRBD1. Germline-derived CDR1 and CDR2 are LGHNA and YSLEER. The CDR3 contains 14 residues. With V trimmed by 3 bases and J by 5 bases, 4 bases remained unmatched. In DNA, the CDR3 is TGCGCCAGCAGCCAGGGACAGCAACATCAGCCCCAGCATTTT. This sequence encodes CASSQGQQHQPQHF.

In its sample, this clone was seen many times. V usage is TRBV11-2 and J usage is TRBJ2-1; 9 bases are shared with TRBD2. The CDR3 spans 17 residues. CDR1 and CDR2 (germline): SGHAT, FQNNGV. With 2 bases clipped from V and 4 bases from J, the junction kept 9 bases outside the gene matches. The CDR3 protein is CASSLTRSLAGYNEQFF. CDR3 in DNA: TGTGCCAGCAGCTTAACCCGATCGCTAGCGGGGTACAATGAGCAGTTCTTC.